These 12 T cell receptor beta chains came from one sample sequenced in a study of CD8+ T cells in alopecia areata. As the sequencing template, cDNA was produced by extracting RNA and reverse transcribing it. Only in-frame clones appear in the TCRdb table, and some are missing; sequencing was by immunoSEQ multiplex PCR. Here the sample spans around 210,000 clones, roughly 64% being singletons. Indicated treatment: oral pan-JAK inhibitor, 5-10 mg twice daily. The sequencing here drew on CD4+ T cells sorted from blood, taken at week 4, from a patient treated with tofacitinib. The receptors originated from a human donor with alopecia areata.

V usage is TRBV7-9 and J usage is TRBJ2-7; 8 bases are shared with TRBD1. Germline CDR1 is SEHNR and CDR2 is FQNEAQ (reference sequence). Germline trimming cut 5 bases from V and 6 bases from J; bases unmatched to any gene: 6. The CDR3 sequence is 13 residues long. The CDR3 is CASSNRGMSEQYF. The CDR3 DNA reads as TGTGCCAGCAGCAACAGGGGGATGAGCGAGCAGTACTTC.

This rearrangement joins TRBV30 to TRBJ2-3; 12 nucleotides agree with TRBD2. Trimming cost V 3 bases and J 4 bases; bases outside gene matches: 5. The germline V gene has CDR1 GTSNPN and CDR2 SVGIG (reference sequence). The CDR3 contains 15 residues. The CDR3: CAWSLAGGLPDTQYF. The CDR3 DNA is TGTGCCTGGAGCCTAGCGGGGGGGCTACCAGATACGCAGTATTTT. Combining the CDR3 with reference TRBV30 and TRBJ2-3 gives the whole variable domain SQTIHQWPATLVQPVGSPLSLECTVEGTSNPNLYWYRQAAGRGLQLLFYSVGIGQISSEVPQNLSASRPQDRQFILSSKKLLLSDSGFYLCAWSLAGGLPDTQYFGPGTRLTVL.

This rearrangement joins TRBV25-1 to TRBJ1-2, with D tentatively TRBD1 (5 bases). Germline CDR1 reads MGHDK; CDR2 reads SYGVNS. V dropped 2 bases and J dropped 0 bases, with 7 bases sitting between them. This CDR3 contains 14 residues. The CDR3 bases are TGTGCCAGCAGTGAACAGGGAACTAACTATGGCTACACCTTC. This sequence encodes CASSEQGTNYGYTF.

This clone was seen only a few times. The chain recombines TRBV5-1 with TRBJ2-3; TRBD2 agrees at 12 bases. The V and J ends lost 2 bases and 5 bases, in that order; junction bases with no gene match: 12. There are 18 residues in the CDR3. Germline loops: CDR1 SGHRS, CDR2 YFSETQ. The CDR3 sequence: CASSFPLAGGIGGDTQYF. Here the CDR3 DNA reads TGCGCCAGCAGCTTTCCACTAGCGGGGGGTATTGGAGGAGATACGCAGTATTTT.

The CDR3 loop reads CASSPRASSGANVLTF. DNA for the CDR3: TGCGCCAGCAGCCCCCGGGCTAGCTCTGGGGCCAACGTCCTGACTTTC. The chain couples TRBV4-3 to TRBJ2-6; D remains unclear. V lost 4 bases to trimming and J lost 0 bases, with 10 bases between them. CDR3 length: 16 residues. Germline CDR1 and CDR2: LGHNA and YSLEER.

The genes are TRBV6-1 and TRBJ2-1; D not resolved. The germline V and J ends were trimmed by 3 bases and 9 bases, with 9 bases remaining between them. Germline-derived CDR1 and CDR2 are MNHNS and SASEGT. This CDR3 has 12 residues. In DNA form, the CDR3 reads TGTGCCAGCAGTGATCACGGTGGTGAGCAGTTCTTC. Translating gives CASSDHGGEQFF.

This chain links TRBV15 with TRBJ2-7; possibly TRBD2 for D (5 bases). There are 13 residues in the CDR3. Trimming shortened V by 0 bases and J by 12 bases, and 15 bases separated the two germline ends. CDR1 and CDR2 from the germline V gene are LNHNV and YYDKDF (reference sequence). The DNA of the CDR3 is TGTGCCACCAGCAGAGATTGGGTGAGGGATACGTACTTC. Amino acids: CATSRDWVRDTYF.

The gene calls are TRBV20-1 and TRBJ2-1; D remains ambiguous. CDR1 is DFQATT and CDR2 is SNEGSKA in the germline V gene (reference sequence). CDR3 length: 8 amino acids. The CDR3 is CRGQEQFF. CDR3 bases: TGCAGGGGCCAGGAGCAGTTCTTC.

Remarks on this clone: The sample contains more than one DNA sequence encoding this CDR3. CDR3 DNA sequence: TGTGCCAGCAGCTTCTCGCTCCAAGAGACCCAGTACTTC. Residues: CASSFSLQETQYF. This rearrangement joins TRBV7-2 to TRBJ2-5; D is ambiguous. This CDR3 is 13 amino acids long. Trimming pared 3 bases from V and 1 base from J, leaving 6 bases between. Germline CDR1 is SGHTA and CDR2 is FQGNSA.

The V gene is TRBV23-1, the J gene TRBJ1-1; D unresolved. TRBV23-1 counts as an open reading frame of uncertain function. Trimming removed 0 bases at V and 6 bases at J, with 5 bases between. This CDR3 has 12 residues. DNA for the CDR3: TGCGCCAGCAGTCAATCGAAGGCTGAAGCTTTCTTT. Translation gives CASSQSKAEAFF.

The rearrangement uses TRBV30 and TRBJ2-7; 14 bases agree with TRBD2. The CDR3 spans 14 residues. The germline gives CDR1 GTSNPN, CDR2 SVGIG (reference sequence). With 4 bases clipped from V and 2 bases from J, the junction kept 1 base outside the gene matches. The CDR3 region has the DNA TGTGCCTGGACGGGACTAGCGGGGGCCTACGAGCAGTACTTC. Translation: CAWTGLAGAYEQYF.

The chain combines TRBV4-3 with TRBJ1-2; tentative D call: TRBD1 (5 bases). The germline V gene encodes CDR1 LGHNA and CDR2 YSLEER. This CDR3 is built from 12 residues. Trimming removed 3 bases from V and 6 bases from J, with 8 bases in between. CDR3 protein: CASSQQGDGYTF. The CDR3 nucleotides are TGCGCCAGCAGCCAGCAGGGCGATGGCTACACCTTC.